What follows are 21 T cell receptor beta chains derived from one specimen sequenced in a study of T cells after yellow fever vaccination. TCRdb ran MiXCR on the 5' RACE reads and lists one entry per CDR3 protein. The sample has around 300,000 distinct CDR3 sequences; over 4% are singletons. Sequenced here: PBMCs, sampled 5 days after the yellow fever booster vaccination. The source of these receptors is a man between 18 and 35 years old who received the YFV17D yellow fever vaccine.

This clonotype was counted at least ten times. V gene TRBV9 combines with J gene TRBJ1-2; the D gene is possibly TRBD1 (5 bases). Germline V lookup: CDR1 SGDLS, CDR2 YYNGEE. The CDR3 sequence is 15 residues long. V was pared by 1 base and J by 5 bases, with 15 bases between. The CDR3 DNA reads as TGTGCCAGCAGCGTAAGCCCACAGGCGTATTATGGCTACACCTTC. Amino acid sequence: CASSVSPQAYYGYTF.

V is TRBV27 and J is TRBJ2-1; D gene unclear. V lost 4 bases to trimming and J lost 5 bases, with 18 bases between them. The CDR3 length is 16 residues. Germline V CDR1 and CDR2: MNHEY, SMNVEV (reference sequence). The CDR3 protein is CASSYSMMAGNNEQFF. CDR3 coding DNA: TGTGCCAGCAGTTACTCGATGATGGCAGGAAACAATGAGCAGTTCTTC.

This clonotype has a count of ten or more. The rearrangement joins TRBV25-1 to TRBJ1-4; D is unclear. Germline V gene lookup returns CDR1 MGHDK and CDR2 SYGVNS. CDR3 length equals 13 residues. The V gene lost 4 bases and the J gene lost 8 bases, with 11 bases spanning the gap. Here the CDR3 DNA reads TGTGCCAGCAGTGTTGGTTTGGCCGAAAAACTGTTTTTT. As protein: CASSVGLAEKLFF.

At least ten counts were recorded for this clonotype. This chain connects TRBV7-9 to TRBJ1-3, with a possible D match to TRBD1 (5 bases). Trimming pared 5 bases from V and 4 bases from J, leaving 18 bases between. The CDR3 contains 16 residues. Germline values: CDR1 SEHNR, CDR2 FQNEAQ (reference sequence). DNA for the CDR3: TGTGCCAGCAGCCCCCGTTTGGCAGGGCACGGAAACACCATATATTTT. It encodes CASSPRLAGHGNTIYF.

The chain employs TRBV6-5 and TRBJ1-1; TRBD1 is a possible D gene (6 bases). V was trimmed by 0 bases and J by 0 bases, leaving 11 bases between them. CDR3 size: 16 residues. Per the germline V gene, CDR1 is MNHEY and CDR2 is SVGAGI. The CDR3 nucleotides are TGTGCCAGCAGTTACTCGGGGGGGCGTTTGAACACTGAAGCTTTCTTT. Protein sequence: CASSYSGGRLNTEAFF.

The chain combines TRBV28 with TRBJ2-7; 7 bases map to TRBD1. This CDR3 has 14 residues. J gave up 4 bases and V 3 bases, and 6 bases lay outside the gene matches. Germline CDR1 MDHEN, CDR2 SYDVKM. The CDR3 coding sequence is TGTGCCAGCAGTTTTCAGGGGGTGAGGTACGAGCAGTACGTC. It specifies CASSFQGVRYEQYV.

The CDR3 nucleotides are TGTGCCAGCACCGGGGGAGCGGATGGCTACACCTTC. It specifies CASTGGADGYTF. The chain combines TRBV2 with TRBJ1-2; TRBD1 is a possible D gene (5 bases). The germline V gene encodes CDR1 SNHLY and CDR2 FYNNEI. Trimming took 7 bases from V and 6 from J, leaving 12 bases between them. CDR3 length: 12 residues.

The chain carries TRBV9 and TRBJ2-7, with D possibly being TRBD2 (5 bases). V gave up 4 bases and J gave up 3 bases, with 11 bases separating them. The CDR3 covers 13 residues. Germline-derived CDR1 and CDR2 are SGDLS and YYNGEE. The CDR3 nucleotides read TGTGCCAGCAGCAACGGGATTTACTACGAGCAGTACTTC. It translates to CASSNGIYYEQYF.

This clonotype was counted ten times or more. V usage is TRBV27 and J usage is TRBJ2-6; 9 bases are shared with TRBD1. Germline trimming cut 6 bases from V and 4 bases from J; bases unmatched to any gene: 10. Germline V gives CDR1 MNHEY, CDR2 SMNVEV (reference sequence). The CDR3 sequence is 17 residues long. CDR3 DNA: TGTGCCAGCAGCCAGTGGACAGGGGTGTTAGGGGCCAACGTCCTGACTTTC. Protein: CASSQWTGVLGANVLTF.

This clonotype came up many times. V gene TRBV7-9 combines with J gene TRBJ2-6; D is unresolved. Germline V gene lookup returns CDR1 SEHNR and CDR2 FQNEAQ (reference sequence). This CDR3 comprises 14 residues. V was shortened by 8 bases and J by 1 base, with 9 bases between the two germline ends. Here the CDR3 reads CASGSGSGANVLTF. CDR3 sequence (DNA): TGTGCCAGCGGCTCGGGTTCTGGGGCCAACGTCCTGACTTTC.

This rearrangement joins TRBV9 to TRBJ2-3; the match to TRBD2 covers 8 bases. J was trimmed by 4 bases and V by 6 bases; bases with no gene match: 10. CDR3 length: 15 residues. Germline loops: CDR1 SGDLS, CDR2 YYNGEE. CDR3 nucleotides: TGTGCCAGCACATCAAAACGGGGGGGTCCAGATACGCAGTATTTT. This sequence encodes CASTSKRGGPDTQYF.

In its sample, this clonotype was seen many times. In nucleotides, the CDR3 is TGTGCCAGCAGCTTAGCGCGACAGGGTGTAGCTTTCTTT. Translated, it gives CASSLARQGVAFF. The rearrangement joins TRBV7-6 to TRBJ1-1, with 7 nucleotides matching TRBD1. The V segment lost 0 bases and the J segment 10 bases; nucleotides outside the gene matches: 5. The germline V gene has CDR1 SGHVS and CDR2 FNYEAQ. The CDR3 has 13 residues.

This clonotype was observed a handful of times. The CDR3: CASSSLGTESQPQHF. The CDR3 coding sequence is TGTGCCAGCAGCTCGCTCGGGACAGAAAGCCAGCCCCAGCATTTT. The rearrangement links TRBV7-2 to TRBJ1-5; 7 positions match TRBD1. V shed 4 bases, J shed 7 bases, and the junction held 10 bases outside the gene matches. CDR3 length: 15 residues. CDR1 is SGHTA, CDR2 FQGNSA, per germline.

CDR3 in DNA: TGTGCCAGCAGCCAACCTGTAAGGACGGCGGACAATGAGCAGTTCTTC. Its protein is CASSQPVRTADNEQFF. The gene calls are TRBV3-1 and TRBJ2-1; D is unresolved. The CDR3 spans 16 residues. CDR1 is LGHDT and CDR2 is YNNKEL in the germline V gene (reference sequence). V lost 2 bases and J 5 bases, leaving 16 bases between the germline ends.

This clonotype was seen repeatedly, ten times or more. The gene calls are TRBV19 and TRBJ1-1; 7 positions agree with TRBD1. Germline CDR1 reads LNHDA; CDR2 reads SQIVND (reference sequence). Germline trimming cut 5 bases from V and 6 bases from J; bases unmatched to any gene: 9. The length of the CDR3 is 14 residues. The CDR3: CASSPPGDSSEAFF. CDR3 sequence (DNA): TGTGCCAGTAGTCCCCCTGGGGACAGTTCTGAAGCTTTCTTT.

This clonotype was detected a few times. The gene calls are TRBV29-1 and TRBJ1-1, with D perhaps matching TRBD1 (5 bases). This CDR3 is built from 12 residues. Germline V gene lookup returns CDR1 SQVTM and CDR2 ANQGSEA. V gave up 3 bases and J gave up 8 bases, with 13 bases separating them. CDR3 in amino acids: CSVDYGTNEAFF. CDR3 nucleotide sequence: TGCAGCGTTGACTATGGGACCAACGAAGCTTTCTTT.

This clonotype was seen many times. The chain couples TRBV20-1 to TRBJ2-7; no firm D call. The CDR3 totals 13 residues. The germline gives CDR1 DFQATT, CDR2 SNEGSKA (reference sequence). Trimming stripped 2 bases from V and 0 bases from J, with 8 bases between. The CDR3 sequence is CSARPTDSYEQYV. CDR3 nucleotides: TGCAGTGCTAGACCCACCGACTCCTACGAGCAGTACGTC.

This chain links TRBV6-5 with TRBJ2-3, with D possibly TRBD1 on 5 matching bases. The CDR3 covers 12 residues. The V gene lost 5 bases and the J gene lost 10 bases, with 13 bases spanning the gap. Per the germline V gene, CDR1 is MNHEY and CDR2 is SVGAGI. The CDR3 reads CASSLRGGPQYF. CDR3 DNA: TGTGCCAGCAGTCTTAGGGGCGGCCCGCAGTATTTT.

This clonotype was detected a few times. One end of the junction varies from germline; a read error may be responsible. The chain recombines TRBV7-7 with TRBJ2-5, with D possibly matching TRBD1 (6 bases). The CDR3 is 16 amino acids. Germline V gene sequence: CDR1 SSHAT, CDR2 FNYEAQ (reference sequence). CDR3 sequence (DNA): TGTGCTAGCAGCCCTGGGGGCGCGCATGGTGGAGAGACCCAGTACTTC. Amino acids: CASSPGGAHGGETQYF. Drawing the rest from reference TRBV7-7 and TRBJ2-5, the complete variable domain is GAGVSQSPRYKVTKRGQDVTLRCDPISSHATLYWYQQALGQGPEFLTYFNYEAQPDKSGLPSDRFSAERPEGSISTLTIQRTEQRDSAMYRCASSPGGAHGGETQYFGPGTRLLVL.

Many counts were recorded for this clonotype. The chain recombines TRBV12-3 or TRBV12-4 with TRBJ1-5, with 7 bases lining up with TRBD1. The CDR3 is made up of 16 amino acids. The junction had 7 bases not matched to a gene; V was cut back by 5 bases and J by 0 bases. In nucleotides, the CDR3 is TGTGCCAGCAGTCTAGGGACAGCCGATAGCAATCAGCCCCAGCATTTT. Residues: CASSLGTADSNQPQHF.

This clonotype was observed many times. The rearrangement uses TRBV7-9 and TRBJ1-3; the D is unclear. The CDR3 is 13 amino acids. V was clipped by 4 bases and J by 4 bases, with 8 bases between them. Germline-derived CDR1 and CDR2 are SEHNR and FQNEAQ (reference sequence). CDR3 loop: CASSWGGGNTIYF. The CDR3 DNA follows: TGTGCCAGCAGCTGGGGTGGGGGAAACACCATATATTTT.